These 8 T cell receptor beta chains were all obtained from the same sample, sequenced in a study of blood T cells in healthy people across ages. The authors ran a second PCR of 7 to 11 cycles using a sample-barcoded 5' primer and a J-beta primer mix. TCRdb reprocessed the 5' RACE reads via MiXCR and lists one record per CDR3 protein. Of roughly 730,000 distinct CDR3 sequences listed, more than 50% were seen once; the top ten hold 20% to 30%. Material for sequencing was blood. The receptors stem from a man in his forties in good health.

The gene calls are TRBV5-1 and TRBJ2-3; a weak D match, TRBD2 (6 bases). CDR1 and CDR2 from the germline V gene are SGHRS and YFSETQ. This CDR3 is built from 14 residues. V lost 4 bases, J lost 2 bases, and 11 bases lay in between. The CDR3 here is CASSPPGDTDTQYF. As DNA, the CDR3 is TGCGCCAGCAGCCCCCCGGGGGACACAGATACGCAGTATTTT.

The CDR3 reads CASRGLLYNEQFF. The CDR3 region has the DNA TGTGCCAGCAGAGGACTACTCTACAATGAGCAGTTCTTC. The chain employs TRBV25-1 and TRBJ2-1; TRBD2 is a possible D gene (6 bases). V shed 6 bases and J shed 3 bases, with 9 bases lying between them. This CDR3 has 13 amino acids. Germline V lookup: CDR1 MGHDK, CDR2 SYGVNS.

This clonotype came up a few times. J is TRBJ2-5 and V is TRBV9, with 14 bases lining up with TRBD2. Looked up from germline, CDR1 is SGDLS and CDR2 is YYNGEE. Trimming cost V 1 base and J 1 base; bases outside gene matches: 6. This CDR3 has 18 residues. CDR3 nucleotides: TGTGCCAGCAGCGTATCACTAGGACTAGCGGGAGGCCAAGAGACCCAGTACTTC. This translates into CASSVSLGLAGGQETQYF.

The chain employs TRBV5-1 and TRBJ2-5, with D hard to call. V was trimmed by 0 bases and J by 0 bases, leaving 6 bases between them. The CDR3 is 14 residues long. From germline, CDR1 is SGHRS and CDR2 YFSETQ. CDR3 residues: CASSLGFNQETQYF. The CDR3 region has the DNA TGCGCCAGCAGCTTGGGGTTCAACCAAGAGACCCAGTACTTC.

This clonotype was seen a few times. The chain uses TRBV20-1 and TRBJ2-5, with 14 nucleotides matching TRBD2. The J call may be faulty, since TRBJ2-7 better matches the DNA end. The CDR3 has 17 residues. Looked up from germline, CDR1 is DFQATT and CDR2 is SNEGSKA (reference sequence). CDR3 coding DNA: TGCAGTGCTCCTACCGGGACTAGCGGGAGACTTTTCCACGAGCAGTACTTC. Translation: CSAPTGTSGRLFHEQYF.

This clonotype turned up a few times. The CDR3 sequence is CASSQDVTGQGSLSYEQYF. The CDR3 DNA reads TGCGCCAGCAGCCAAGATGTAACGGGACAGGGGTCACTCTCCTACGAGCAGTACTTC. The V gene is TRBV4-3, the J gene TRBJ2-7; 10 bases agree with TRBD1. CDR1 and CDR2 (germline): LGHNA, YSLEER. The CDR3 has 19 residues. With 0 bases clipped from V and 0 bases from J, the junction kept 11 bases outside the gene matches.

The J gene is TRBJ2-4, the V gene TRBV2; weak D call: TRBD1 (6 bases). The V end lost 2 bases, the J end lost 7 bases, and 15 bases lay between the germline ends. The CDR3 length is 15 residues. CDR1 is SNHLY, CDR2 FYNNEI, per germline. For the CDR3, the DNA is TGTGCCAGCAGTGAACAGGGGTTTGGATCTAACATTCAGTACTTC. It translates to CASSEQGFGSNIQYF.

As for this clonotype: A much larger clone is a single base away; this may be a read error. V gene TRBV27 combines with J gene TRBJ2-5, with D possibly being TRBD1 (5 bases). There are 16 residues in the CDR3. Germline CDR1 and CDR2: MNHEY and SMNVEV (reference sequence). V was shortened by 8 bases and J by 4 bases, with 23 bases between the two germline ends. CDR3 coding DNA: TGTGCCAGCGGTTCGGATTTGAGCTCAGGGCGAGAGACCCAGTACTTC. This sequence encodes CASGSDLSSGRETQYF.